The rows below give T cell receptor beta chains drawn from one sample of a study of CD8+ T cells in alopecia areata. Clones were read by immunoSEQ multiplex PCR, and TCRdb kept only the in-frame ones, dropping some. Among 90,000 to 150,000 clones listed, roughly 50% were seen once. The material was CD8+ T cells sorted from blood, obtained at week 4, from a patient treated with tofacitinib. These receptors came from a human donor with alopecia areata. The CDR3 runs from the conserved cysteine through the conserved F or W. D genes are given only for firm matches. Some rows have no size entry. The others give once, few or many, or a class for an expanded clone.

V: TRBV18; D: .; size: .; J: TRBJ1-2; DNA: TGTGCCAGCTCACCACCGGAGGCGCCTCCGGGCTACACCTTC; CDR3: CASSPPEAPPGYTF
V: TRBV6-4; D: TRBD2; size: .; J: TRBJ2-3; DNA: TGTGCCAGCAGCGGTAGCGGGGGGGCTGGGACAGATACGCAGTATTTT; CDR3: CASSGSGGAGTDTQYF
V: TRBV7-2; D: .; size: .; J: TRBJ1-3; DNA: TGTGCCAGCAGCTTAAACAGACTTGGAAACACCATATATTTT; CDR3: CASSLNRLGNTIYF
V: TRBV4-2; D: .; size: .; J: TRBJ1-5; DNA: TGTGCCAGCAGCCAAGACCAGGGCTGGACGCAGCCCCAGCATTTT; CDR3: CASSQDQGWTQPQHF
V: TRBV29-1; D: .; size: few; J: TRBJ2-7; DNA: TGCAGCGTTGTTTGGGAGACCTACGAGCAGTACTTC; CDR3: CSVVWETYEQYF
V: TRBV29-1; D: TRBD1; size: .; J: TRBJ1-2; DNA: TGCAGCGTCCCGACAGGGGGCGGCTATGGCTACACCTTC; CDR3: CSVPTGGGYGYTF
V: TRBV29-1; D: TRBD1; size: once; J: TRBJ2-1; DNA: TGCAGCGTAGACTCGACAGGGACCTACAATGAGCAGTTCTTC; CDR3: CSVDSTGTYNEQFF
V: TRBV9; D: .; size: .; J: TRBJ2-1; DNA: TGTGCCAGCAGCGCGGATAACTACAATGAGCAGTTCTTC; CDR3: CASSADNYNEQFF
V: TRBV5-1; D: TRBD1; size: few; J: TRBJ2-5; DNA: TGCGCCAGCAGCGGGGACAGGGAAGAGACCCAGTACTTC; CDR3: CASSGDREETQYF
V: TRBV9; D: .; size: once; J: TRBJ2-1; DNA: TGTGCCAGCAGCCCCAGGAGCGCTCCGGTAAATGAGCAGTTCTTC; CDR3: CASSPRSAPVNEQFF
V: TRBV29-1; D: TRBD1; size: .; J: TRBJ2-5; DNA: TGCAGCGCGACAGGGTACGGGGAGACCCAGTACTTC; CDR3: CSATGYGETQYF
V: TRBV7-8; D: .; size: .; J: TRBJ2-5; DNA: TGTGCCAGCAGCCGCTCACGCCGAGTGAATGAGACCCAGTACTTC; CDR3: CASSRSRRVNETQYF
V: TRBV6-5; D: TRBD1; size: .; J: TRBJ2-3; DNA: TGTGCCAGCACCACCGGACAGGGTGGGGAGTATTTT; CDR3: CASTTGQGGEYF
V: TRBV30; D: TRBD1; size: .; J: TRBJ1-2; DNA: TGTGCCTGGAGTGTACTAGGACAGGGGTTGTATGGCTACACCTTC; CDR3: CAWSVLGQGLYGYTF
V: TRBV27; D: .; size: .; J: TRBJ2-6; DNA: TGTGCCAGCAGTTTAACAGGGATCGGGGCCAACGTCCTGACTTTC; CDR3: CASSLTGIGANVLTF
V: TRBV27; D: .; size: .; J: TRBJ1-5; DNA: TGTGCCAGCAGTTTACGGGGGGCCGGACAGCCCCAGCATTTT; CDR3: CASSLRGAGQPQHF
V: TRBV5-1; D: .; size: .; J: TRBJ2-1; DNA: TGCGCCAGCAGCTTGGACAACAATGAGCAGTTCTTC; CDR3: CASSLDNNEQFF
V: TRBV29-1; D: .; size: few; J: TRBJ1-1; DNA: TGCAGCGCTGGTGGGGGGTTGAACACTGAAGCTTTCTTT; CDR3: CSAGGGLNTEAFF
V: TRBV29-1; D: .; size: .; J: TRBJ1-2; DNA: TGCAGCGTCACCAGTGGAAGATTGGTTAGCTATGGCTACACCTTC; CDR3: CSVTSGRLVSYGYTF
V: TRBV10-2; D: .; size: .; J: TRBJ2-1; DNA: TGCGCCAGCACTAAGGAGGGGAGCTCCTACAATGAGCAGTTCTTC; CDR3: CASTKEGSSYNEQFF
V: TRBV6-5; D: TRBD1; size: .; J: TRBJ2-5; DNA: TGTGCCAGCAGGTCCCTCGGGACAGACCAAGAGACCCAGTACTTC; CDR3: CASRSLGTDQETQYF
V: TRBV29-1; D: .; size: few; J: TRBJ2-7; DNA: TGCAGCGGTGAGACAGGGAGCGGGCAGGAGCAGTACTTC; CDR3: CSGETGSGQEQYF
V: TRBV27; D: TRBD2; size: .; J: TRBJ2-2; DNA: TGTGCCACCCAGGCGGGGGGGGGACCCGGGGAGCTGTTTTTT; CDR3: CATQAGGGPGELFF
V: TRBV28; D: .; size: .; J: TRBJ1-2; DNA: TGTGCCAGCCGTCCCCGCGACTATTTCTATGGCTACACCTTC; CDR3: CASRPRDYFYGYTF
V: TRBV28; D: .; size: .; J: TRBJ1-4; DNA: TGTGCCACCTCAACTAATGAAAAACTGTTTTTT; CDR3: CATSTNEKLFF
V: TRBV29-1; D: .; size: .; J: TRBJ2-7; DNA: TGCAGCGTAGCCGGGACGGAGAACTCCTACGAGCAGTACTTC; CDR3: CSVAGTENSYEQYF
V: TRBV30; D: TRBD1; size: .; J: TRBJ1-1; DNA: TGTGCCTGGAGCGTTGGGACAGGAAACACTGAAGCTTTCTTT; CDR3: CAWSVGTGNTEAFF
V: TRBV29-1; D: .; size: .; J: TRBJ2-1; DNA: TGCAGCGTCCGCCTCGGGGGCGGTGAGCAGTTCTTC; CDR3: CSVRLGGGEQFF
V: TRBV27; D: TRBD1; size: few; J: TRBJ1-1; DNA: TGTGCCAGCAGTCCGCAACAGGGGTTCGACACTGAAGCTTTCTTT; CDR3: CASSPQQGFDTEAFF
V: TRBV30; D: .; size: few; J: TRBJ2-7; DNA: TGTGCCTGGAGTGTACTAGCAGGGTCGGACGAGCAGTACTTC; CDR3: CAWSVLAGSDEQYF
V: TRBV7-9; D: .; size: .; J: TRBJ1-6; DNA: TGTGCCAGCAGCTTAGACCGACCAGGGGAGACCCCCCTCCACTTT; CDR3: CASSLDRPGETPLHF
V: TRBV19; D: TRBD1; size: .; J: TRBJ1-5; DNA: TGTGCCAGTAGTTCGACAGGGGGAGATCAGCCCCAGCATTTT; CDR3: CASSSTGGDQPQHF
V: TRBV7-9; D: .; size: few; J: TRBJ1-1; DNA: TGTGCCAGCAGTTTTCCCCTACGTCAGTCTACAATGAACACTGAAGCTTTCTTT; CDR3: CASSFPLRQSTMNTEAFF
V: TRBV15; D: .; size: .; J: TRBJ1-5; DNA: TGTGCCACCAGCGTACGGGGGGGGCCCAATCAGCCCCAGCATTTT; CDR3: CATSVRGGPNQPQHF
V: TRBV27; D: .; size: .; J: TRBJ2-7; DNA: TGTGCCAGCTCCCAAGGGGGTTACGAGCAGTACTTC; CDR3: CASSQGGYEQYF
V: TRBV27; D: .; size: few; J: TRBJ2-4; DNA: TGTGCCAGCAGTTTATCGTGGGGGGCAGGGAAGGACAAAAACATTCAGTACTTC; CDR3: CASSLSWGAGKDKNIQYF
V: TRBV6-5; D: TRBD1; size: .; J: TRBJ2-7; DNA: TGTGCCAGCAGTTACTTTGGGACAGGGAGCTCCTACGAGCAGTACTTC; CDR3: CASSYFGTGSSYEQYF
V: TRBV27; D: .; size: few; J: TRBJ1-6; DNA: TGTGCCAGCAGTCCCCGGCCGAGCTCCTATAATTCACCCCTCCACTTT; CDR3: CASSPRPSSYNSPLHF
V: TRBV29-1; D: .; size: .; J: TRBJ1-2; DNA: TGCAGCGTTTCGTCCCGGGACATTTATGGCTACACCTTC; CDR3: CSVSSRDIYGYTF
V: TRBV29-1; D: .; size: few; J: TRBJ2-7; DNA: TGCAGCGTTGTCGGAGGGGATTCGACCTACGAGCAGTACTTC; CDR3: CSVVGGDSTYEQYF
V: TRBV29-1; D: .; size: .; J: TRBJ2-1; DNA: TGCAGCGTTGAAGATGTTAGCTCCTACAATGAGCAGTTCTTC; CDR3: CSVEDVSSYNEQFF
V: TRBV4-1; D: .; size: .; J: TRBJ2-5; DNA: TGCGCCAGCAGCCAAGTAGGCAAGCAAGAGACCCAGTACTTC; CDR3: CASSQVGKQETQYF
V: TRBV5-1; D: .; size: .; J: TRBJ1-1; DNA: TGCGCCAGCAGCTTGACGGTGGGTGAGAACACTGAAGCTTTCTTT; CDR3: CASSLTVGENTEAFF
V: TRBV27; D: TRBD2; size: .; J: TRBJ2-7; DNA: TGTGCCAGCAGTTTTGACAGCGGGGGGGCCTACGAGCAGTACTTC; CDR3: CASSFDSGGAYEQYF